This TCR beta chain was profiled in a study of CD8+ T cells in alopecia areata. Study background: Treated patients received oral tofacitinib, 5 to 10 mg twice daily. The percentage of affected scalp area served as the score of severity for treated patients.

The V gene lost 0 bases and the J gene lost 7 bases, with 10 bases spanning the gap. This CDR3 is built from 12 residues. Germline CDR1 reads GTSNPN; CDR2 reads SVGIG (reference sequence). For this clone: What it binds is unknown.

This sample's treatment: oral pan-JAK inhibitor, 5-10 mg twice daily. Sequencing relied on a cDNA template that was reverse transcribed from extracted RNA. Data came from immunoSEQ multiplex PCR; TCRdb stores just in-frame clones and leaves some out. The sample yields roughly 190,000 clones, about three fifths seen once. Findings and limits, study-wide: Tofacitinib yielded significantly lower scalp clonality and fewer expanded CD8+ clones among the top 100. Having one nonresponder leaves uncertain how baseline CD8+ expansion relates to response.

J is TRBJ2-7 and V is TRBV30, with D unclear. The sample consisted of CD4+ T cells sorted from blood, taken at week 4, from a patient treated with tofacitinib. The TCR sequence derives from a human donor with alopecia areata. The CDR3 nucleotides are TGTGCCTGGAGTGTAGGCGGTGGGGAGCAGTACTTC. Protein sequence: CAWSVGGGEQYF.